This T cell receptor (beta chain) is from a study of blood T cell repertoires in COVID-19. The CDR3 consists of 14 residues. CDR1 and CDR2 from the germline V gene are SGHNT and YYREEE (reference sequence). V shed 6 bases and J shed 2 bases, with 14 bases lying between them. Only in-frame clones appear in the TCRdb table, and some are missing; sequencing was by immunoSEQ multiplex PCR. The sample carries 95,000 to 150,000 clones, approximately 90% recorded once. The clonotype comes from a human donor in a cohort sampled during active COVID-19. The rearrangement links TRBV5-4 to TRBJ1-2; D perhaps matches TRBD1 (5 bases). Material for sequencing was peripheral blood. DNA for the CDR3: TGTGCCAGCAAACTTTCGGACAAGAACTATGGCTACACCTTC. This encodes CASKLSDKNYGYTF.